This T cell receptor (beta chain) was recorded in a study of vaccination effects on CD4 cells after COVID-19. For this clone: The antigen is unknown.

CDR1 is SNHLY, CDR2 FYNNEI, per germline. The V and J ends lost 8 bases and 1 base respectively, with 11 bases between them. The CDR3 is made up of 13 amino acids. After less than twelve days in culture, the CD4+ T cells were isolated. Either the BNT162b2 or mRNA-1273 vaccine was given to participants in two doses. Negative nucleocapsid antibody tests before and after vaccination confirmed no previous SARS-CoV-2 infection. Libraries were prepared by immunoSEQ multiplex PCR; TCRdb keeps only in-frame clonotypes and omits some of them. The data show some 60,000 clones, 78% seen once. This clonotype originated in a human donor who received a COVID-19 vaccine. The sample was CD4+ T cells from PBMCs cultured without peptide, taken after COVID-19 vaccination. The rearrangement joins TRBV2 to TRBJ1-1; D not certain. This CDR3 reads CASWVAENTEAFF. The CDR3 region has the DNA TGTGCCAGCTGGGTCGCGGAGAACACTGAAGCTTTCTTT. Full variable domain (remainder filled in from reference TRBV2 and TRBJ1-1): EPEVTQTPSHQVTQMGQEVILRCVPISNHLYFYWYRQILGQKVEFLVSFYNNEISEKSEIFDDQFSVERPDGSNFTLKIRSTKLEDSAMYFCASWVAENTEAFFGQGTRLTVV.